This record concerns one T cell receptor beta chain sequence. This specimen comes from a study of blood T cell repertoires in COVID-19. Study in general: Acute and convalescent COVID-19 samples came from the United States, Italy and Spain. T cells, B-cell-depleted T cells, or PBMCs supplied cDNA or gDNA.

The CDR3 covers 16 residues. Study processing details: Reference gene primer amplification gave estimated nucleated cell counts. Only in-frame clones appear in the TCRdb table, and some are missing; sequencing was by immunoSEQ multiplex PCR. V, J and clone size are those of that table, while D and trimming were read from the DNA. Here the sample spans about 89,000 clones, 80% being singletons. The source is a woman older than 75 with acute or convalescent COVID-19. The source material was peripheral blood. This sequence joins TRBV21-1 and TRBJ2-1; the table's D gene call, TRBD2, was not cross checked with the DNA. TRBV21-1 constitutes a pseudogene. CDR3 nucleotide sequence: TGTGCCAGCAGCAAAGCAAGAGAGCGGGACTTGAATGAGCAGTTCTTC. Translation gives CASSKARERDLNEQFF.